This T cell receptor (beta chain) was obtained from a study of blood T cell repertoires in COVID-19. As for the study in general: COVID-19 samples from acute and convalescent phases originated in the United States, Italy and Spain. T cells, B-cell-depleted T cells, or PBMCs provided the cDNA or gDNA that served as material.

How the authors handled the data: Amplifying reference gene primers gave estimates of nucleated cell counts. Data came from immunoSEQ multiplex PCR; TCRdb stores just in-frame clones and leaves some out. The D gene and trimming were derived from the DNA, and the V and J assignments and clone size from that table. This table holds roughly 100,000 clones, 60% to 85% found once. CDR3 length: 15 residues. Germline V CDR1 and CDR2: MNHEY, SVGEGT. V dropped 2 bases and J dropped 4 bases, with 15 bases sitting between them. The V call is TRBV6-2 or TRBV6-3, the J call TRBJ2-7; a possible D gene is TRBD1 (7 bases). The sequencing input was peripheral blood. The clonotype originates from a woman older than 75 with acute or convalescent COVID-19. The CDR3: CASSYGGTAGYEQYF. The DNA for the CDR3 is TGTGCCAGCAGTTACGGCGGGACAGCAGGATACGAGCAGTACTTC.